These 22 T cell receptor beta chains were sequenced from one sample in a study of blood T cell repertoires in COVID-19. This table comes from immunoSEQ multiplex PCR, and its TCRdb copy is limited to in-frame clones, with some not included. The sample records under 300,000 clones, about nine tenths being singletons. The sequencing sample was made of peripheral blood. The receptors derive from a woman in her forties with acute or convalescent COVID-19.

The rearrangement uses TRBV9 and TRBJ2-1; maybe TRBD2 (6 bases). This CDR3 is 13 amino acids long. V was pared by 4 bases and J by 6 bases, with 11 bases between. Germline CDR1 SGDLS, CDR2 YYNGEE. The CDR3 DNA follows: TGTGCCAGCAGCCCGGGACTGACCAATGAGCAGTTCTTC. As protein: CASSPGLTNEQFF.

The CDR3 nucleotides are TGTGCCAGCAGCCTGACAGTTAACACTGAAGCTTTCTTT. Amino acid sequence: CASSLTVNTEAFF. J is TRBJ1-1 and V is TRBV7-7; maybe TRBD1 (5 bases). The V gene's germline CDR1 is SSHAT and CDR2 FNYEAQ (reference sequence). CDR3 size: 13 residues. V was clipped by 5 bases and J by 2 bases, with 9 bases between them. Full variable domain (outside the CDR3, taken from reference TRBV7-7 and TRBJ1-1): GAGVSQSPRYKVTKRGQDVTLRCDPISSHATLYWYQQALGQGPEFLTYFNYEAQPDKSGLPSDRFSAERPEGSISTLTIQRTEQRDSAMYRCASSLTVNTEAFFGQGTRLTVV.

The chain couples TRBV20-1 to TRBJ1-2; 7 bases match TRBD1. CDR3 size: 11 residues. Trimming at V came to 4 bases and at J to 9 bases, leaving 5 bases not matched to a gene. Germline V CDR1 and CDR2: DFQATT, SNEGSKA (reference sequence). CDR3 coding DNA: TGCAGTGCTATCTCGGACAGGCGCTACACCTTC. It specifies CSAISDRRYTF.

This clone occurred once. The chain has TRBV5-5 and TRBJ1-2, with D unclear. The CDR3 runs to 13 residues. The V gene's germline CDR1 is SGHKS and CDR2 YYEKEE (reference sequence). V gave up 2 bases and J gave up 8 bases, with 13 bases separating them. CDR3 sequence (DNA): TGTGCCAGCAGCTTCGTCGAGAGGTCCGGCTACACCTTC. It is translated as CASSFVERSGYTF.

The gene calls are TRBV27 and TRBJ2-1, with 10 bases identical to TRBD2. Germline V gene lookup returns CDR1 MNHEY and CDR2 SMNVEV (reference sequence). The length of the CDR3 is 14 residues. The junction had 2 bases not matched to a gene; V was cut back by 7 bases and J by 2 bases. The CDR3 sequence: CASKRGGPYNEQFF. The CDR3 nucleotides are TGTGCCAGCAAGCGGGGGGGCCCCTACAATGAGCAGTTCTTC.

CDR3 loop: CASNPTGPYNSPLHF. The CDR3 DNA sequence: TGCGCCAGCAATCCGACAGGACCATATAATTCACCCCTCCACTTT. The chain employs TRBV5-1 and TRBJ1-6; maybe TRBD1 (6 bases). Germline-derived CDR1 and CDR2 are SGHRS and YFSETQ. CDR3 length: 15 amino acids. With 6 bases removed from V and 4 bases from J, the gap between germline ends came to 14 bases.

The chain has TRBV5-5 and TRBJ2-3; TRBD1 aligns across 8 bases. After removal of 3 bases from V and 1 base from J, the junction contained 7 bases not matched to a gene. The CDR3 is made up of 16 amino acids. CDR1 is SGHKS, CDR2 YYEKEE, per germline (reference sequence). CDR3 sequence (DNA): TGTGCCAGCAGCTCCCGCGGGACAGGCCGCACAGATACGCAGTATTTT. Protein: CASSSRGTGRTDTQYF.

The V call is TRBV5-5, the J call TRBJ2-7; tentatively, D is TRBD2 (5 bases). V lost 0 bases to trimming and J lost 2 bases, with 9 bases between them. This CDR3 spans 14 amino acids. Germline V CDR1 and CDR2: SGHKS, YYEKEE (reference sequence). This CDR3 is CASSLGGGTYEQYV. The DNA of the CDR3 is TGTGCCAGCAGCTTGGGCGGAGGAACCTACGAGCAGTACGTC.

The genes are TRBV6-5 and TRBJ1-2; a possible D gene is TRBD1 (6 bases). Deletions cut 5 bases from V and 6 bases from J, with 13 bases between. This CDR3 comprises 13 residues. Germline V CDR1 and CDR2: MNHEY, SVGAGI. CDR3 in amino acids: CASSQGRGDGYTF. The CDR3, as DNA: TGTGCCAGCAGTCAGGGGAGGGGTGATGGCTACACCTTC.

This sequence joins TRBV19 and TRBJ1-3; D not certain. V dropped 5 bases and J dropped 1 base, with 15 bases sitting between them. Germline V gene data show CDR1 as LNHDA and CDR2 as SQIVND (reference sequence). The CDR3 covers 16 residues. The CDR3: CASSESSVRSGNTIYF. CDR3 sequence (DNA): TGTGCCAGTAGTGAGTCTTCCGTCCGGTCTGGAAACACCATATATTTT.

This clone appeared a single time. V and J are TRBV6-2 or TRBV6-3 and TRBJ1-5; D is perhaps TRBD1 (5 bases). Per germline, CDR1 MNHEY and CDR2 SVGEGT. V lost 6 bases to trimming and J lost 2 bases, with 14 bases between them. CDR3 length: 15 amino acids. This CDR3 reads CASSLGKGGNQPQHF. In DNA form, the CDR3 reads TGTGCCAGCAGCCTCGGAAAAGGGGGCAATCAGCCCCAGCATTTT.

The V call is TRBV7-9, the J call TRBJ1-4, with 9 bases identical to TRBD1. The CDR3 length is 13 residues. The V and J ends lost 5 bases and 9 bases, in that order; junction bases with no gene match: 4. CDR1 and CDR2 (germline): SEHNR, FQNEAQ (reference sequence). The CDR3 reads CASSTTGGQKLFF. The DNA of the CDR3 is TGTGCCAGCAGCACCACAGGGGGCCAAAAACTGTTTTTT.

The chain has TRBV18 and TRBJ2-5; TRBD1 matches 9 bases. Germline V lookup: CDR1 KGHSH, CDR2 LQKENI. The length of the CDR3 is 14 residues. V lost 8 bases to trimming and J lost 6 bases; unmatched junction nucleotides: 10. The CDR3 here is CASAPKDRGQTQYF. As DNA, the CDR3 is TGTGCCAGCGCGCCCAAGGACAGGGGTCAGACCCAGTACTTC.

The rearrangement links TRBV7-6 to TRBJ1-5; TRBD1 matches 7 bases. With 6 bases clipped from V and 4 bases from J, the junction kept 3 bases outside the gene matches. Germline assignment: CDR1 SGHVS and CDR2 FNYEAQ. The CDR3 totals 13 residues. The CDR3, as DNA: TGTGCCAGCAGTAAACAGGGGAATCAGCCCCAGCATTTT. Protein product: CASSKQGNQPQHF.

As concerns this clone: The identical CDR3 is also encoded by other nucleotide sequences in the sample. The CDR3 nucleotides are TGTGCCAGCAGCGTAGGACAGGGGTGGTCACCCCTCCACTTT. Protein: CASSVGQGWSPLHF. The chain links TRBV9 to TRBJ1-6; 8 nucleotides agree with TRBD1. In germline, CDR1 is SGDLS, CDR2 YYNGEE. There are 14 residues in the CDR3. V shed 0 bases, J shed 10 bases, and the junction held 3 bases outside the gene matches. Combining the CDR3 with reference TRBV9 and TRBJ1-6 gives the whole variable domain DSGVTQTPKHLITATGQRVTLRCSPRSGDLSVYWYQQSLDQGLQFLIQYYNGEERAKGNILERFSAQQFPDLHSELNLSSLELGDSALYFCASSVGQGWSPLHFGNGTRLTVT.

This clone was detected once. The chain combines TRBV21-1 with TRBJ2-7; the table's D call of TRBD1 was not tested on the DNA. TRBV21-1 is assigned pseudogene status. The CDR3 contains 17 residues. The DNA for the CDR3 is TGTGCCAGCAGCAAAAAAGTTAGACAGGGGCGACCCTACGAGCAGTACGTC. Protein product: CASSKKVRQGRPYEQYV.

This clone was seen only a few times. The chain combines TRBV11-2 with TRBJ2-5; weak D call: TRBD2 (6 bases). The length of the CDR3 is 14 residues. The germline CDR1 and CDR2 sequences are SGHAT and FQNNGV. V lost 4 bases and J lost 0, with 9 bases in between. The CDR3 region is CASSSAGYQETQYF. The CDR3 DNA follows: TGTGCCAGCAGCTCCGCGGGGTACCAAGAGACCCAGTACTTC.

This clone appeared once. The rearrangement links TRBV6-2 or TRBV6-3 to TRBJ1-2; 7 bases are a match to TRBD1. The CDR3 loop spans 15 amino acids. The V segment lost 4 bases and the J segment 5 bases; nucleotides outside the gene matches: 10. The germline V gene encodes CDR1 MNHEY and CDR2 SVGEGT. CDR3 DNA: TGTGCCAGCAGTTCACGACAGGGACCTCTATATGGCTACACCTTC. It specifies CASSSRQGPLYGYTF.

The rearrangement uses TRBV4-1 and TRBJ1-1, with 9 bases fitting TRBD1. V lost 4 bases, J lost 4 bases, and 7 bases stayed unmatched. Looked up from germline, CDR1 is MGHRA and CDR2 is YSYEKL. This CDR3 region has 15 residues. The CDR3 loop is CASSPGQGKGTEAFF. CDR3 DNA sequence: TGCGCCAGCAGCCCGGGACAGGGAAAGGGCACTGAAGCTTTCTTT.

The gene calls are TRBV2 and TRBJ2-2; the match to TRBD2 covers 10 bases. The CDR3 consists of 15 residues. Germline lookup yields CDR1 SNHLY and CDR2 FYNNEI. V shed 6 bases, J shed 4 bases, and the junction held 5 bases outside the gene matches. DNA of the CDR3: TGTGCCAGCAGGACCCAGCGGGGGGGCACCGGGGAGCTGTTTTTT. Amino acid sequence: CASRTQRGGTGELFF.

The genes are TRBV10-3 and TRBJ1-2, with D maybe TRBD1 (5 bases). This CDR3 has 14 amino acids. V was cut by 3 bases and J by 1 base, with 9 bases left in between. In germline, CDR1 is ENHRY, CDR2 SYGVKD. This chain's CDR3 is CAISDQTDNYGYTF. Written as DNA, the CDR3 is TGTGCCATCAGTGATCAGACAGATAACTATGGCTACACCTTC.

The chain uses TRBV2 and TRBJ1-1, with D unclear. Germline-derived CDR1 and CDR2 are SNHLY and FYNNEI. This CDR3 contains 13 residues. Deletions cut 5 bases from V and 1 base from J, with 8 bases between. Here the CDR3 reads CASSLTPNTEAFF. CDR3 DNA: TGTGCCAGCAGTTTGACACCGAACACTGAAGCTTTCTTT.